The 23 T cell receptor beta chains presented below share a single source sample, sequenced in a study of shared clonotypes between healthy human individuals (dated by TCRdb to about 2020). Library creation used the immunoSEQ multiplex PCR assay. The table was pulled from immuneACCESS by TCRdb, which kept in-frame rearrangements only. Such tables lose some clones; where checked, under half of the loss comes from unresolved V genes, and the rest has no known cause. This sample gives more than 2,000,000 clones in total; just over 90% of them show up just once. Clones ranked in the top ten supply 0.14% of the sample. The sequenced sample was naive CD4+ T cells sorted from blood. The cell subset or site tag for this specimen amounts to: CD45RA+ positively selected. These receptors were collected from a man younger than 35 in good health.

The gene calls are TRBV5-4 and TRBJ1-2, with TRBD1 identical over 7 bases. This CDR3 comprises 12 residues. Germline-derived CDR1 and CDR2 are SGHNT and YYREEE (reference sequence). The ends lost 4 bases at V and 5 bases at J; junction bases unmatched: 2. CDR3: CASSQQGYGYTF. The DNA for the CDR3 is TGTGCCAGCAGCCAACAGGGGTATGGCTACACCTTC. Drawing the rest from reference TRBV5-4 and TRBJ1-2, the complete variable domain is ETGVTQSPTHLIKTRGQQVTLRCSSQSGHNTVSWYQQALGQGPQFIFQYYREEENGRGNFPPRFSGLQFPNYSSELNVNALELDDSALYLCASSQQGYGYTFGSGTRLTVV.

V and J are TRBV15 and TRBJ2-2; a weak D match, TRBD1 (5 bases). This CDR3 is 17 amino acids long. CDR1 is LNHNV and CDR2 is YYDKDF in the germline V gene (reference sequence). V lost 1 base and J lost 4, with 16 bases in between. CDR3 sequence reads: CATSRGSLVQATGELFF. The CDR3 bases are TGTGCCACCAGCAGAGGTTCGTTAGTACAGGCCACCGGGGAGCTGTTTTTT.

J is TRBJ2-7 and V is TRBV28, with 8 nucleotides matching TRBD2. V dropped 8 bases and J dropped 0; count of bases not matched to a gene: 6. The CDR3 covers 14 residues. CDR1 and CDR2 (germline): MDHEN, SYDVKM. The CDR3 nucleotides are TGTGCCAGCGGATTAGCGGGGATCTCCTACGAGCAGTACTTC. It codes for CASGLAGISYEQYF.

The gene calls are TRBV7-9 and TRBJ2-3; possibly TRBD2 for D (7 bases). The V gene lost 5 bases and the J gene lost 7 bases, with 22 bases spanning the gap. Germline-derived CDR1 and CDR2 are SEHNR and FQNEAQ (reference sequence). The CDR3 consists of 16 residues. The CDR3 spells CASSPMKAGALHTQYF. In nucleotides, the CDR3 is TGTGCCAGCAGCCCGATGAAGGCGGGGGCTTTACATACGCAGTATTTT.

The CDR3 protein is CASRVAGDYNEQFF. CDR3 DNA: TGTGCCAGCAGGGTAGCAGGGGACTACAATGAGCAGTTCTTC. V and J are TRBV7-8 and TRBJ2-1; the D gene is possibly TRBD1 (6 bases). V gave up 6 bases and J gave up 3 bases, with 12 bases separating them. CDR1 and CDR2 (germline): SGHVS, FQNEAQ. The CDR3 loop spans 14 amino acids.

V and J are TRBV5-4 and TRBJ1-2; TRBD1 matches 8 bases. This CDR3 has 13 amino acids. V trimming: 3 bases; J trimming: 8 bases; junction bases outside the gene matches: 6. Germline V CDR1 and CDR2: SGHNT, YYREEE (reference sequence). The CDR3 sequence: CASSWDRNGGYTF. The DNA for the CDR3 is TGTGCCAGCAGCTGGGACAGGAATGGGGGCTACACCTTC.

J is TRBJ2-3 and V is TRBV5-1, with 11 bases matching TRBD2. CDR1 is SGHRS, CDR2 YFSETQ, per germline. V shed 3 bases, J shed 0 bases, and the junction held 3 bases outside the gene matches. The CDR3 covers 16 residues. For the CDR3, the DNA is TGCGCCAGCAGCTACCGACTAGCGGGGAGCACAGATACGCAGTATTTT. As protein: CASSYRLAGSTDTQYF.

V and J are TRBV10-3 and TRBJ1-4; the match to TRBD1 covers 8 bases. From germline, CDR1 is ENHRY and CDR2 SYGVKD. Germline trimming cut 6 bases from V and 6 bases from J; bases unmatched to any gene: 3. CDR3 length equals 13 residues. CDR3 in amino acids: CAISQTGDEKLFF. The CDR3, as DNA: TGTGCCATCAGCCAGACAGGGGATGAAAAACTGTTTTTT.

In the case of this clone: The sample carries other DNA sequences with the same CDR3. The chain joins TRBV18 to TRBJ2-3; no firm D call. CDR1 and CDR2 from the germline V gene are KGHSH and LQKENI. Trimming left V 1 base short and J 0 bases short, with 5 bases between. This CDR3 region has 14 residues. This CDR3 reads CASSPQGSTDTQYF. The DNA of the CDR3 is TGTGCCAGCTCACCACAGGGCAGCACAGATACGCAGTATTTT. Supplemented by reference TRBV18 and TRBJ2-3, the full variable domain reads NAGVMQNPRHLVRRRGQEARLRCSPMKGHSHVYWYRQLPEEGLKFMVYLQKENIIDESGMPKERFSAEFPKEGPSILRIQQVVRGDSAAYFCASSPQGSTDTQYFGPGTRLTVL.

The chain couples TRBV7-2 to TRBJ2-3, with D perhaps TRBD2 (5 bases). CDR3 length equals 15 residues. The V gene's germline CDR1 is SGHTA and CDR2 FQGNSA. Trimming took off 5 bases at V and 1 base at J, with 13 bases between the two ends. CDR3 amino acids: CASSPGELRTDTQYF. CDR3 coding DNA: TGTGCCAGCAGCCCCGGGGAGCTTCGCACAGATACGCAGTATTTT.

The genes are TRBV27 and TRBJ2-7; 14 bases agree with TRBD2. This CDR3 is 18 amino acids long. Trimming removed 5 bases from V and 3 bases from J; junction bases left unmatched: 12. The germline V gene encodes CDR1 MNHEY and CDR2 SMNVEV (reference sequence). This CDR3 is CASSSYGTSGRPRYEQYF. For the CDR3, the DNA is TGTGCCAGCAGTAGCTACGGGACTAGCGGGAGACCCCGCTACGAGCAGTACTTC.

This clone appeared once. This chain connects TRBV5-1 to TRBJ2-7, with TRBD2 as a possible D gene (5 bases). Germline-derived CDR1 and CDR2 are SGHRS and YFSETQ. With 5 bases removed from V and 6 bases from J, the gap between germline ends came to 24 bases. This CDR3 contains 16 residues. CDR3 in DNA: TGCGCCAGCAGAGAGACGTCCCACGGAGGCCGGGGCGAGCAGTACTTC. This translates into CASRETSHGGRGEQYF.

V usage is TRBV19 and J usage is TRBJ1-4, with D possibly TRBD1 on 5 matching bases. The length of the CDR3 is 15 residues. The V and J ends lost 6 bases and 4 bases respectively, with 15 bases between them. Germline CDR1 is LNHDA and CDR2 is SQIVND (reference sequence). CDR3 sequence reads: CASSRQQGNNEKLFF. DNA of the CDR3: TGTGCCAGTAGCAGACAGCAGGGAAATAATGAAAAACTGTTTTTT.

This chain links TRBV30 with TRBJ1-6; a possible D gene is TRBD1 (6 bases). V gave up 3 bases and J gave up 9 bases, with 18 bases separating them. From germline, CDR1 is GTSNPN and CDR2 SVGIG (reference sequence). The CDR3 contains 15 residues. CDR3 coding DNA: TGTGCCTGGAGCGAGGGCGGCGGAGGGGGTTCACCCCTCCACTTT. It specifies CAWSEGGGGGSPLHF.

This rearrangement joins TRBV19 to TRBJ1-4; TRBD1 is a possible D gene (5 bases). From germline, CDR1 is LNHDA and CDR2 SQIVND (reference sequence). This CDR3 has 18 residues. V was shortened by 0 bases and J by 5 bases, with 19 bases between the two germline ends. CDR3 coding DNA: TGTGCCAGTAGTATAGAGGGGCCCCGTCGACAGCTAAATGAAAAACTGTTTTTT. This gives the protein CASSIEGPRRQLNEKLFF.

The V gene is TRBV5-1, the J gene TRBJ2-2; 11 positions agree with TRBD1. CDR1 is SGHRS and CDR2 is YFSETQ in the germline V gene. The CDR3 extends over 16 amino acids. Germline trimming cut 4 bases from V and 4 bases from J; bases unmatched to any gene: 6. CDR3 nucleotide sequence: TGCGCCAGCAGCCCCGGGACAGGGGGTATCACCGGGGAGCTGTTTTTT. Translated, it gives CASSPGTGGITGELFF.

The chain employs TRBV9 and TRBJ2-3; D is possibly TRBD2 (6 bases). V gave up 4 bases and J gave up 10 bases, with 19 bases separating them. Germline lookup yields CDR1 SGDLS and CDR2 YYNGEE. This CDR3 spans 14 amino acids. The CDR3 reads CASSPRDSLVAQYF. The DNA for the CDR3 is TGTGCCAGCAGCCCCCGGGACTCACTAGTAGCGCAGTATTTT.

CDR3 loop: CASSLARYYEQYF. DNA of the CDR3: TGTGCCAGCAGCTTAGCCAGGTACTACGAGCAGTACTTC. This chain connects TRBV7-2 to TRBJ2-7; D gene ambiguous. The CDR3 loop spans 13 amino acids. The ends were cut back, 0 bases at V and 3 bases at J, with 6 bases in the middle. CDR1 is SGHTA and CDR2 is FQGNSA in the germline V gene. Looking up the rest from reference TRBV7-2 and TRBJ2-7 gives the full variable domain: GAGVSQSPSNKVTEKGKDVELRCDPISGHTALYWYRQSLGQGLEFLIYFQGNSAPDKSGLPSDRFSAERTGGSVSTLTIQRTQQEDSAVYLCASSLARYYEQYFGPGTRLTVT.

The rearrangement joins TRBV9 to TRBJ2-3; the match to TRBD2 covers 9 bases. With V trimmed by 0 bases and J by 4 bases, 6 bases remained unmatched. This CDR3 is 16 amino acids long. The germline V gene has CDR1 SGDLS and CDR2 YYNGEE. The chain's CDR3 is CASSVEERGAPDTQYF. The CDR3 DNA sequence: TGTGCCAGCAGCGTAGAGGAGCGGGGGGCCCCAGATACGCAGTATTTT.

Regarding this clone: Compared with germline, one end of the junction differs, possibly owing to a read error. The chain combines TRBV4-1 with TRBJ2-7, with D possibly being TRBD1 or TRBD2 (5 bases each). Per the germline V gene, CDR1 is MGHRA and CDR2 is YSYEKL. The CDR3 is made up of 12 amino acids. The CDR3 region has the DNA TGTGCCAGCAGCTTGGGGCAGCGGGAGCAGTACTTC. This translates into CASSLGQREQYF.

This clone has a single count. This chain joins TRBV10-3 and TRBJ1-2; TRBD1 agrees at 7 bases. CDR3 length: 13 amino acids. The germline gives CDR1 ENHRY, CDR2 SYGVKD. V shed 6 bases, J shed 8 bases, and the junction held 9 bases outside the gene matches. The CDR3 DNA reads TGTGCCATCAGCAGGGACAGCATTGGAGGCTACACCTTC. Translating gives CAISRDSIGGYTF.

The chain couples TRBV6-6 to TRBJ1-2; TRBD1 matches at 7 bases. Germline CDR1 and CDR2: MNHNY and SVGAGI (reference sequence). J gave up 8 bases and V 5 bases, and 11 bases lay outside the gene matches. CDR3 length: 14 residues. CDR3 protein: CASSPSDRLLGYTF. In DNA form, the CDR3 reads TGTGCCAGCAGTCCCTCGGACAGGTTGCTCGGCTACACCTTC.

The rearrangement uses TRBV28 and TRBJ2-7, with TRBD1 matching over 9 bases. The CDR3 has 16 amino acids. CDR1 and CDR2 (germline): MDHEN, SYDVKM. V trimming: 7 bases; J trimming: 7 bases; junction bases outside the gene matches: 17. The CDR3 region has the DNA TGTGCCAGCACCACCGAGGGACAGGGAGACGGGAGGGAGCAGTACTTC. This codes for CASTTEGQGDGREQYF.